This TCR beta chain originates from a study of shared clonotypes between healthy human individuals. Study-level background: Each donor had three CD4 naive, three CD4 memory, two CD8 naive and one CD8 memory plate.

Details on this clone: This specimen includes other DNA sequences encoding the same CDR3.

The method was immunoSEQ multiplex PCR; TCRdb's version includes in-frame clones alone and lacks a portion of them. This table has 2 million to 2.5 million clones, under 97% appearing once. V was pared by 2 bases and J by 5 bases, with 4 bases between. The CDR3 has 12 residues. Looked up from germline, CDR1 is SGHVS and CDR2 is FQNEAQ. V and J are TRBV7-8 and TRBJ1-5; D call uncertain. Sequenced: naive CD4+ T cells sorted from blood. Subset given: CD45RA+ positively selected. The origin of this receptor is a young man in good health. The CDR3 bases are TGTGCCAGCAGCTTAAGTTATCAGCCCCAGCATTTT. The encoded protein is CASSLSYQPQHF.